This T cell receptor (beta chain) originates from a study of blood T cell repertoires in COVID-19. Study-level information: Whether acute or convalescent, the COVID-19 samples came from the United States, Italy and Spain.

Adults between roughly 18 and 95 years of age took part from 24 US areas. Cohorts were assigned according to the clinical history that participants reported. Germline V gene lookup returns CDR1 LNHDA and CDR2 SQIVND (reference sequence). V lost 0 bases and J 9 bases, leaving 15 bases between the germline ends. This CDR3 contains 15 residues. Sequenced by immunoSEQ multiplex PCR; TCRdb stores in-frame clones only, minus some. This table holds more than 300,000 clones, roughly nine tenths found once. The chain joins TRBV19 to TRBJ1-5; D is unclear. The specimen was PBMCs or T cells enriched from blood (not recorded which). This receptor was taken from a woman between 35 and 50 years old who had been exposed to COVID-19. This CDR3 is CASSIDLTGWRPQHF. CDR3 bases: TGTGCCAGTAGTATAGATCTAACGGGGTGGCGGCCCCAGCATTTT.